A selection of T cell receptor beta chains follows, all from one sample in a study of blood T cells in healthy people across ages. TCRdb re-derived calls from the 5' RACE reads in MiXCR, one entry per CDR3 protein. The sample has some 1,500,000 distinct CDR3 sequences, 42% seen once; the top ten hold just over 4%. The source material was blood. These receptors were collected from a woman under 30 in good health. Both conserved end residues are part of each CDR3. The order of the fields is CDR3 DNA, CDR3 protein, clone size, D gene, J gene, V gene. D genes are given only for firm matches. Not every row has a clone size; where given, it reads once, few, many or a size class.

TGCAGTGCTAGGAGCGGGGGGGCGGGCAATGAGCAGTTCTTC | CSARSGGAGNEQFF | . | TRBD2 | TRBJ2-1 | TRBV20-1
TGTGCCAGCAGTTACAACCCGGACAGCCCCTTCAACTATGGCTACACCTTC | CASSYNPDSPFNYGYTF | . | . | TRBJ1-2 | TRBV6-2/TRBV6-3
TGTGCCAGCAGCGTGGGACTAGCGCCCTCCTACAATGAGCAGTTCTTC | CASSVGLAPSYNEQFF | . | TRBD2 | TRBJ2-1 | TRBV7-3
TGCGCCAGCAGCCCATCCACAGGGGTGGGAAACTATGGCTACACCTTC | CASSPSTGVGNYGYTF | . | TRBD1 | TRBJ1-2 | TRBV4-1
TGCAGTGCTAGTCCACAGCGCTCCGGGGGAGGCTACACCTTC | CSASPQRSGGGYTF | . | . | TRBJ1-2 | TRBV20-1
TGCGCCAGCAGCCTGGAAGGACAGGGGCTCCATGGCTACACCTTC | CASSLEGQGLHGYTF | . | TRBD1 | TRBJ1-2 | TRBV5-1
TGCAGCGTTGAAACTCCTAGCGGGACGTATGAGCAGTTCTTC | CSVETPSGTYEQFF | . | TRBD2 | TRBJ2-1 | TRBV29-1
TGTGCCAGCAGTGGAAGACTAGCGGGATTCACAGATACGCAGTATTTT | CASSGRLAGFTDTQYF | few | TRBD2 | TRBJ2-3 | TRBV25-1
TGTGCCAGCAGTTCACGAGCGGGACTCTCGGGTAGTGAGCAGTACTTC | CASSSRAGLSGSEQYF | once | TRBD2 | TRBJ2-5 | TRBV27
TGTGCCAGCAGCCAAGATGGACGGACGAACACCGGGGAGCTGTTTTTT | CASSQDGRTNTGELFF | . | . | TRBJ2-2 | TRBV3-1
TGTGCCACCAGCAGAGGCGGATCGGGAGCTTCCTACAATGAGCAGTTCTTC | CATSRGGSGASYNEQFF | . | . | TRBJ2-1 | TRBV15
TGTGCCAGCAACTCGGCCGGGACCGAAGCTTTCTTT | CASNSAGTEAFF | . | . | TRBJ1-1 | TRBV11-2
TGCGCCAGCAGCCACATGGGGGCCATCTCCTACGAGCAGTACTTC | CASSHMGAISYEQYF | few | . | TRBJ2-7 | TRBV4-1
TGTGCCAGCAGGACTACCGAGGTCGGAGAGACCCAGTACTTC | CASRTTEVGETQYF | . | . | TRBJ2-5 | TRBV7-9
TGTGCCAGCAGTTACGGCGGGGGGATTCAAGAGACCCAGTACTTC | CASSYGGGIQETQYF | . | TRBD2 | TRBJ2-5 | TRBV6-5
TGTGCCAGCAGCCGACCCATCAGGACTTATGGCTACACCTTC | CASSRPIRTYGYTF | . | . | TRBJ1-2 | TRBV7-9
TGTGCCAGCAGGGCTACTAGCGGGCCATGGGATACGCAGTATTTT | CASRATSGPWDTQYF | . | TRBD2 | TRBJ2-3 | TRBV2